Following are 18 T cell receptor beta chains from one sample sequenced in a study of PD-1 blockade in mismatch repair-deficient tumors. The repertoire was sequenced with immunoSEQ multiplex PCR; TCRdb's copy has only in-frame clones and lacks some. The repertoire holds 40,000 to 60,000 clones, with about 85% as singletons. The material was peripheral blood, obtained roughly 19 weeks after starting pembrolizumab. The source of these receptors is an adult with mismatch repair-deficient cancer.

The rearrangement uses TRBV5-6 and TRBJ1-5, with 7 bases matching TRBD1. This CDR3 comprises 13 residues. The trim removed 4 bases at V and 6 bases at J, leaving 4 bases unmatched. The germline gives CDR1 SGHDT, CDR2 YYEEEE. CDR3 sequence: CASSRDRGQPQHF. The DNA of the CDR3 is TGTGCCAGCAGCCGGGACAGAGGTCAGCCCCAGCATTTT.

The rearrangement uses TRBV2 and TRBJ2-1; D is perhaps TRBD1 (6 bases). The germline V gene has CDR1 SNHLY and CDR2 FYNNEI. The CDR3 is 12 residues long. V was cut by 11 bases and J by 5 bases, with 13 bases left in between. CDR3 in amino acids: CAVEQGNNEQFF. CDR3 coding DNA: TGTGCCGTCGAACAGGGAAACAATGAGCAGTTCTTC.

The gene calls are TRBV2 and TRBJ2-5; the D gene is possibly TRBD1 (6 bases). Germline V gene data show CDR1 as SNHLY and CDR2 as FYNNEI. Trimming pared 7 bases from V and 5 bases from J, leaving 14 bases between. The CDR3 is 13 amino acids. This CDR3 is CASNRDERETQYF. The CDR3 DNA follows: TGTGCCAGCAACAGGGATGAGAGGGAGACCCAGTACTTC.

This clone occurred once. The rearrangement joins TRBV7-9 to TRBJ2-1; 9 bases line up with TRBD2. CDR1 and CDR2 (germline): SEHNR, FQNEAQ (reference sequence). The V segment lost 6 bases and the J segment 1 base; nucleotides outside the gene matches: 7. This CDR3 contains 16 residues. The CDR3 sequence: CASSSLAGQSYNEQFF. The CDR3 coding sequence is TGTGCCAGCAGTTCCCTAGCGGGGCAGTCCTACAATGAGCAGTTCTTC. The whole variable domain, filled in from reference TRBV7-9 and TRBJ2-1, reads DTGVSQNPRHKITKRGQNVTFRCDPISEHNRLYWYRQTLGQGPEFLTYFQNEAQLEKSRLLSDRFSAERPKGSFSTLEIQRTEQGDSAMYLCASSSLAGQSYNEQFFGPGTRLTVL.

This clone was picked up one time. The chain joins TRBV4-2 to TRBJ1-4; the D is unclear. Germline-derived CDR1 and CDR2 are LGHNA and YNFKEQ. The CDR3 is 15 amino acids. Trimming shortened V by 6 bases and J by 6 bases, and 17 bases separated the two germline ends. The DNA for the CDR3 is TGTGCCAGCAGTTCACGGGCCGGTGGGGATGAAAAACTGTTTTTT. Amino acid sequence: CASSSRAGGDEKLFF.

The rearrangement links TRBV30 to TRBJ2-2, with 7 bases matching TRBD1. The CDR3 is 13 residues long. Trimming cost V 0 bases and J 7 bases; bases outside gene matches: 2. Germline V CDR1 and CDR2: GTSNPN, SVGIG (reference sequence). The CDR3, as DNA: TGTGCCTGGAGTGTTAGGGGGCTCGGGGAGCTGTTTTTT. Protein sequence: CAWSVRGLGELFF.

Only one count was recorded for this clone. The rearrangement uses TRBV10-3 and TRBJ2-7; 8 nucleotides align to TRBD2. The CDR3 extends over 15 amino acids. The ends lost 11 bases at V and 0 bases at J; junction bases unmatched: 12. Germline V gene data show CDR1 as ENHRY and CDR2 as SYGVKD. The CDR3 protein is CASKRERSSSYEQYF. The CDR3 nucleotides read TGTGCCTCCAAGCGGGAGCGGTCGAGCTCCTACGAGCAGTACTTC.

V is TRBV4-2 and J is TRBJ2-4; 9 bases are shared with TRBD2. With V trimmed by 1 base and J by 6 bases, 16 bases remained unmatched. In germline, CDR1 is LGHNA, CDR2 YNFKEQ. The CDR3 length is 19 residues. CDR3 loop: CASSQAPPLSGSQANIQYF. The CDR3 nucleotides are TGTGCCAGCAGCCAAGCCCCTCCCCTTAGCGGGAGTCAGGCAAACATTCAGTACTTC.

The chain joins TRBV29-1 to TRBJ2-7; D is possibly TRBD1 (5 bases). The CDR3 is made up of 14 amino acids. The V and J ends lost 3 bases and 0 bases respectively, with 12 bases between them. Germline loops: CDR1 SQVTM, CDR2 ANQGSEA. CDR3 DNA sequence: TGCAGCGTTGACCCAGGGCCCTCCTCCTACGAGCAGTACTTC. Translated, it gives CSVDPGPSSYEQYF.

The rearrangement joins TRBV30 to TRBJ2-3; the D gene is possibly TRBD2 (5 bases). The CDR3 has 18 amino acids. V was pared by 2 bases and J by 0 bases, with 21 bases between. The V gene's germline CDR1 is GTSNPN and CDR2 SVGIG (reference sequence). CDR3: CAWSSTGDIRGSTDTQYF. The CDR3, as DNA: TGTGCCTGGAGTTCGACCGGGGATATCCGCGGGAGCACAGATACGCAGTATTTT.

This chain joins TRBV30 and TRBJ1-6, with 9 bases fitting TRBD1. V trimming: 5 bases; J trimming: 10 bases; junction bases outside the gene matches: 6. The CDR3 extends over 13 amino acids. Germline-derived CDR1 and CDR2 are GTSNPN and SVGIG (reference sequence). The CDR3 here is CAWGDRADSPLHF. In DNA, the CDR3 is TGTGCCTGGGGGGACAGGGCGGACTCACCCCTCCACTTT.

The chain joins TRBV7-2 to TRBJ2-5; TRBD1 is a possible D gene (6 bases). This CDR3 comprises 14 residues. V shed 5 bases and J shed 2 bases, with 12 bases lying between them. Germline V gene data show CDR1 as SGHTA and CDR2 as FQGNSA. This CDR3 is CASSPRQEQETQYF. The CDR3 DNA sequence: TGTGCCAGCAGCCCAAGACAGGAACAAGAGACCCAGTACTTC.

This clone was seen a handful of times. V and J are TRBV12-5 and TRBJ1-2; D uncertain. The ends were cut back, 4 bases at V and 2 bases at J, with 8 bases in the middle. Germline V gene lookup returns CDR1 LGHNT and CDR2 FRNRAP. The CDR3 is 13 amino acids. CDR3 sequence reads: CASGSRINYGYTF. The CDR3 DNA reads TGTGCTAGTGGTTCAAGAATAAACTATGGCTACACCTTC.

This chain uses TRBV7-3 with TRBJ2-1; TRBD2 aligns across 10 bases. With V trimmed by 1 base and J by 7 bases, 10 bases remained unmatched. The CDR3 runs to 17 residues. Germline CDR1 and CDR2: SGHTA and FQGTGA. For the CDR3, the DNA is TGTGCCAGCAGCTTAAAGGGATCTAGCGGGAGAAGGAATGAGCAGTTCTTC. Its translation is CASSLKGSSGRRNEQFF.

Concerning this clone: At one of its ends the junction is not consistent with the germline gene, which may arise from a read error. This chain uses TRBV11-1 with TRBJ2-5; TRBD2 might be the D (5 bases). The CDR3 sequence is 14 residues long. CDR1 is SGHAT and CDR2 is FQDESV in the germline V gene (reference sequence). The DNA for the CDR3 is TGTGCCAGCAGCTTACCACTAGTTCAAGCGACCCAGTACTTC. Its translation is CASSLPLVQATQYF.

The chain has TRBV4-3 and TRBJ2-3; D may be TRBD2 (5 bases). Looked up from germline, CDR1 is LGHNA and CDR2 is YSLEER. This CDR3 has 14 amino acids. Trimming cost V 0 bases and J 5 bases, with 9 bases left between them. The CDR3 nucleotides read TGCGCCAGCAGCCAAGAACTAGTCGAAGATACGCAGTATTTT. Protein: CASSQELVEDTQYF.

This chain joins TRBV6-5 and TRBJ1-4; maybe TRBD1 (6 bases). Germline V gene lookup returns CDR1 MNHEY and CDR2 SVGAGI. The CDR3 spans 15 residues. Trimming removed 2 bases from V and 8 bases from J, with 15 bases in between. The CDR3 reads CASSYAGAGREKLFF. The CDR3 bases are TGTGCCAGCAGTTACGCAGGGGCCGGGAGGGAAAAACTGTTTTTT.

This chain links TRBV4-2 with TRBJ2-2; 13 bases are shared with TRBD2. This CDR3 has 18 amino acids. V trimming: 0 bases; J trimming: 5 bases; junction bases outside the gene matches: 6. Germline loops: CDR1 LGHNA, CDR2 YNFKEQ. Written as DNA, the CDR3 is TGTGCCAGCAGCCAAGATGGGGGACTAGCGGGATATACCGGGGAGCTGTTTTTT. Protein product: CASSQDGGLAGYTGELFF.